Included here is one TCR beta chain sequence, with context. The source of the sample is a study of OX40 agonist ivuxolimab in advanced cancers. CDR1 is LNHNV and CDR2 is YYDKDF in the germline V gene (reference sequence). Trimming took 5 bases from V and 2 from J, leaving 18 bases between them. The CDR3 is 16 residues long. TCRdb's copy holds only in-frame clones and misses some; the assay was immunoSEQ multiplex PCR. Of 71,000 or so clones in the sample, over 90% were seen once. The J gene is TRBJ2-5, the V gene TRBV15; D is possibly TRBD1 (6 bases). This sequence originates from an adult with an advanced solid tumor such as melanoma, head and neck, liver or kidney cancer. The source material was CD4+ or CD8+ T cells sorted from blood, sampled in a trial of the OX40 agonist ivuxolimab. The CDR3 loop reads CATSPPTGEAQETQYF. CDR3 DNA sequence: TGTGCCACCAGCCCGCCGACAGGTGAGGCGCAAGAGACCCAGTACTTC.